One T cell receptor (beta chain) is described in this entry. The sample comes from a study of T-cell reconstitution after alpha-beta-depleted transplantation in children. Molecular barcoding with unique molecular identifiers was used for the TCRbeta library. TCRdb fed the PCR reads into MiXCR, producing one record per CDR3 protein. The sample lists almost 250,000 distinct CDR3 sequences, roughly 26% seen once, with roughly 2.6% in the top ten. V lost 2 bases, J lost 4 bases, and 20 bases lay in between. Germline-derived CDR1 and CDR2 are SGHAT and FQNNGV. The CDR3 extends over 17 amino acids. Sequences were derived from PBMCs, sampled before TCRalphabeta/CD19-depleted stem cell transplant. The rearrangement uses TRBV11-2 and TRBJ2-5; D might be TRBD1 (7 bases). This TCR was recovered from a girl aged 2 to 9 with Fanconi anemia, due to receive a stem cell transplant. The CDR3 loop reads CASSLREPRGVRETQYF. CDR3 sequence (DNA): TGTGCCAGCAGCTTACGAGAACCCAGGGGGGTAAGAGAGACCCAGTACTTC.